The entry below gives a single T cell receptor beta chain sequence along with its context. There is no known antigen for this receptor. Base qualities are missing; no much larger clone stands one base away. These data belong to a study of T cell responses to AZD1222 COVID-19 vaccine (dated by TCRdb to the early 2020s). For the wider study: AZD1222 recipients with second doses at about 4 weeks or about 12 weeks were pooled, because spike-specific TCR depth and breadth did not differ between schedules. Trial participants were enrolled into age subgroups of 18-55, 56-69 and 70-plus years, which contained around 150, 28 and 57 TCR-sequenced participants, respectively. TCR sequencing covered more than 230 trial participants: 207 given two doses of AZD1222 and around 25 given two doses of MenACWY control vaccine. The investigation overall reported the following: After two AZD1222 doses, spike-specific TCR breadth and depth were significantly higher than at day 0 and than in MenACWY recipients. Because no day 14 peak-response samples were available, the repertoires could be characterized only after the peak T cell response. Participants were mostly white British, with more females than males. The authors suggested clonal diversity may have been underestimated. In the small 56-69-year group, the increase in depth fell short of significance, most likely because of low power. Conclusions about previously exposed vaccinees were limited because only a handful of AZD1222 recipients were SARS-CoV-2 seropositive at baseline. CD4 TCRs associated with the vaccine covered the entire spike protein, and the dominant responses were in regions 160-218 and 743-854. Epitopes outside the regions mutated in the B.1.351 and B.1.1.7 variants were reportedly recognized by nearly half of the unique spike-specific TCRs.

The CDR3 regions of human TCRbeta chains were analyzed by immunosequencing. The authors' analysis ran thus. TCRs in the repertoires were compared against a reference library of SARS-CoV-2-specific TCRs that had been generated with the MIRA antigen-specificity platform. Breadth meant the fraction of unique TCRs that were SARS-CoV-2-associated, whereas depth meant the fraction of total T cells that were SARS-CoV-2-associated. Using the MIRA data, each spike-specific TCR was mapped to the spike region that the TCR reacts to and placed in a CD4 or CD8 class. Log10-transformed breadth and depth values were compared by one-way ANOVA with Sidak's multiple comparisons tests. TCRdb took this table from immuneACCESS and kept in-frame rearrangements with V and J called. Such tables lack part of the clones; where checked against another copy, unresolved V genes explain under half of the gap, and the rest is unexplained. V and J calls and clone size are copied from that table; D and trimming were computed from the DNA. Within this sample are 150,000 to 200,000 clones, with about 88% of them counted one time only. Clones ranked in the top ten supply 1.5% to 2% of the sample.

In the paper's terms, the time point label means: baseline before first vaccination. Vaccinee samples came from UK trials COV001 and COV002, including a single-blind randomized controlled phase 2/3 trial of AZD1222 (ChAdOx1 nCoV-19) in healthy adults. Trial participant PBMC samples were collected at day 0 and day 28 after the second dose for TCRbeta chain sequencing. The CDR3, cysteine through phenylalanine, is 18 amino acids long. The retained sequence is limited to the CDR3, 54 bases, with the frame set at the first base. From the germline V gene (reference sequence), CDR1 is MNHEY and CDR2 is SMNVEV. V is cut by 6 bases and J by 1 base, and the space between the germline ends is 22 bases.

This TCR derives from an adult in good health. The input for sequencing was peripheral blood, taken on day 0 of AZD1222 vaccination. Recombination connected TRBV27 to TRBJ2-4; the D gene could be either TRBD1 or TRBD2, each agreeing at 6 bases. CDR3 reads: CASSPFVPGAGAKNIQYF. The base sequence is TGTGCCAGCAGCCCCTTTGTCCCGGGGGCGGGGGCCAAAAACATTCAGTACTTC.